These 6 T cell receptor beta chains were all obtained from the same sample, sequenced in a study of T cell repertoires in cytomegalovirus infection. For these TCRs, the target antigens are not known. TCRdb used MiXCR to reprocess the reads, holding one entry per CDR3 protein. The repertoire includes about 310,000 distinct CDR3 sequences, 20% to 25% of them detected once, and about an eighth sits in the top ten. The specimen comprised cultured PBMCs, sampled from culture after CMV antigen stimulation. These receptors were taken from a human donor in good health (CMV status not recorded). Some clones in this sample may be carry-over from other donors' samples.

This rearrangement joins TRBV4-1 to TRBJ1-5; 8 bases map to TRBD1. The V segment lost 2 bases and the J segment 3 bases; nucleotides outside the gene matches: 3. In germline, CDR1 is MGHRA, CDR2 YSYEKL. This CDR3 contains 15 residues. The CDR3 sequence: CASSQPDRDNQPQHF. The CDR3 coding sequence is TGCGCCAGCAGCCAACCGGACAGGGACAATCAGCCCCAGCATTTT.

V is TRBV28 and J is TRBJ2-5; TRBD1 is a possible D gene (5 bases). From germline, CDR1 is MDHEN and CDR2 SYDVKM. The CDR3 loop spans 13 amino acids. V was pared by 3 bases and J by 7 bases, with 12 bases between. The CDR3 here is CASSLMGPGTQYF. CDR3 bases: TGTGCCAGCAGTTTGATGGGGCCAGGGACCCAGTACTTC. Looking up the rest from reference TRBV28 and TRBJ2-5 gives the full variable domain: DVKVTQSSRYLVKRTGEKVFLECVQDMDHENMFWYRQDPGLGLRLIYFSYDVKMKEKGDIPEGYSVSREKKERFSLILESASTNQTSMYLCASSLMGPGTQYFGPGTRLLVL.

This clonotype was seen a handful of times. This chain joins TRBV5-1 and TRBJ1-6; D is possibly TRBD1 (6 bases). The germline V and J ends were trimmed by 3 bases and 9 bases, with 13 bases remaining between them. The CDR3 runs 14 residues. Germline V gene lookup returns CDR1 SGHRS and CDR2 YFSETQ. The CDR3 is CASSSQGGSSPLHF. The CDR3 DNA sequence: TGCGCCAGCAGCTCACAGGGTGGAAGTTCACCCCTCCACTTT.

This clonotype was observed a few times. The gene calls are TRBV4-1 and TRBJ1-4; D gene ambiguous. The CDR3 is 13 amino acids. Trimming left V 2 bases short and J 5 bases short, with 6 bases between. Germline assignment: CDR1 MGHRA and CDR2 YSYEKL. CDR3 sequence: CASSQSQNEKLFF. Written as DNA, the CDR3 is TGCGCCAGCAGCCAATCCCAGAATGAAAAACTGTTTTTT.

This clonotype appeared many times. The rearrangement joins TRBV12-3 or TRBV12-4 to TRBJ2-3; 12 positions agree with TRBD1. V shed 6 bases and J 2 bases; nucleotides not matched to a gene: 3. The CDR3 covers 15 residues. The DNA for the CDR3 is TGTGCCAGCAGGGGACAGGGGGCCTTCACAGATACGCAGTATTTT. Its protein product is CASRGQGAFTDTQYF.

This clonotype has a count of ten or more. The chain uses TRBV7-8 and TRBJ1-2; D remains ambiguous. CDR3 size: 15 residues. Germline-derived CDR1 and CDR2 are SGHVS and FQNEAQ. V was clipped by 3 bases and J by 6 bases, with 17 bases between them. In nucleotides, the CDR3 is TGTGCCAGCAGCTTTGGGAGAGGGCCCGCAGATGGCTACACCTTC. Translation gives CASSFGRGPADGYTF.